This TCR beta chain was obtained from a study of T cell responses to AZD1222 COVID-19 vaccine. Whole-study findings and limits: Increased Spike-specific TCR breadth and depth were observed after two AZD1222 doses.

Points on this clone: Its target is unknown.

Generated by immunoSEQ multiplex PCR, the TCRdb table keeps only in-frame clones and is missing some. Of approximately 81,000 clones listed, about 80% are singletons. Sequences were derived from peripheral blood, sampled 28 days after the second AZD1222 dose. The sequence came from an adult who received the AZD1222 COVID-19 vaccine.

CDR3: CASSQASTTSRASGNTIYF. As DNA, the CDR3 is TGTGCCAGCAGCCAAGCGTCAACGACGTCCAGGGCATCTGGAAACACCATATATTTT. The chain couples TRBV4-2 to TRBJ1-3, with D perhaps matching TRBD1 (5 bases). Trimming took off 1 base at V and 1 base at J, with 20 bases between the two ends. The CDR3 extends over 19 amino acids. Germline values: CDR1 LGHNA, CDR2 YNFKEQ.